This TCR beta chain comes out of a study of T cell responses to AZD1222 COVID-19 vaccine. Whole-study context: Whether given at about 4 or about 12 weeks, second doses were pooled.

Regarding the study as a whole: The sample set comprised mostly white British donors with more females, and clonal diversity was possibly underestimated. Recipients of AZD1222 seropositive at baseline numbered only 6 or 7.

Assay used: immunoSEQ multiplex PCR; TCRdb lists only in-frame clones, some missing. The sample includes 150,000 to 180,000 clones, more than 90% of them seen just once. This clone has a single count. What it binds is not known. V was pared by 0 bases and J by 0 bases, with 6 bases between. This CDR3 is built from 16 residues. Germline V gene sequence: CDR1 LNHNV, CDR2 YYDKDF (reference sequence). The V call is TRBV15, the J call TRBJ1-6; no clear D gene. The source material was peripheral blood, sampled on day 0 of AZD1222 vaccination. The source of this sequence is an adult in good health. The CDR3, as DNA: TGTGCCACCAGCAGAGATATCAGCTCCTATAATTCACCCCTCCACTTT. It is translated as CATSRDISSYNSPLHF.